What follows is one TCR beta chain and its context. Its antigen specificity is not known. Base qualities are not at hand, and no much larger clone is one base apart. The library was prepared using RT-PCR. TCRdb shows the sequencer as Illumina HiSeq 2500. In-frame beta chains were kept once TCRdb had trimmed the public reads at Q25 with fastp and called clones with MiXCR. CDR3 protein duplicates are merged, each entry listing the most common genes and DNA. Counted in this sample were about 300,000 distinct CDR3 sequences; around a fifth of them appeared once. The ten most abundant clones make up about 9.4% of the sample. This sample is part of a study of response to subunit inactivated influenza vaccine (dated by TCRdb to 2016 to 2019). With respect to the entire study: Deep quantitative profiling of the T cell receptor repertoire was used in the study to follow responses to a trivalent subunit inactivated influenza vaccine.

From the cysteine through the phenylalanine, the CDR3 covers 13 amino acids. Left in the record is the CDR3 DNA by itself, 39 bases read in frame from the first base. CDR1 KGHDR and CDR2 SFDVKD are derived from the germline V gene. V is reduced by 5 bases and J by 8 bases, leaving a spacing of 13 bases between them. Paper-wide results and their limitations: The authors suggested that each seasonal influenza vaccination may recruit only a limited number of new T cells.

This chain joins TRBV24-1 to TRBJ2-3; the D assignment is uncertain and may be TRBD1 or TRBD2, with 7 bases supporting each. The source is a man aged 50-75 years who received an inactivated influenza vaccine. Donor details come from another sample of the same person, matched by shared clones. This sample comprised PBMCs from blood, obtained about 20 months after vaccination. The CDR3 amino acid sequence is: CATSAAGGVTQYF. The sequenced DNA: TGTGCCACCAGTGCGGCAGGGGGGGTTACGCAGTATTTT.